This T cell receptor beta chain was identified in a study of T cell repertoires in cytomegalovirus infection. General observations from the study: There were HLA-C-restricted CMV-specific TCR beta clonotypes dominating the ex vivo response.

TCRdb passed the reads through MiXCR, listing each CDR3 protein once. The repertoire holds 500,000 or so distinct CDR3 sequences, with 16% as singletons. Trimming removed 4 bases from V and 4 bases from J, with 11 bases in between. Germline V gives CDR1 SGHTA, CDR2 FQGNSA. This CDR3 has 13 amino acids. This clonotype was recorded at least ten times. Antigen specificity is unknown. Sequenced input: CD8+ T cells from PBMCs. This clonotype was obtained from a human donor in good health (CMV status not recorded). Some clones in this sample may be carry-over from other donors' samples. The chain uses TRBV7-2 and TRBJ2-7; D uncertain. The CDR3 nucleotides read TGTGCCAGCAGCTCCAGCGCAGTTTACGAGCAGTACTTC. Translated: CASSSSAVYEQYF.